This T cell receptor (beta chain) derives from a study of cytomegalovirus exposure and HLA in healthy donors. This CDR3 contains 20 residues. Germline V gene lookup returns CDR1 SGHDN and CDR2 FVKESK. Unmatched junction bases numbered 11, after V lost 4 bases and J lost 1 base. This clone was seen once. The antigen is unknown. Findings and limits, study-wide: It was shown in a later analysis that HLA-associated TCR beta chains were more clonally expanded than other, equally common chains. A reported reduction in N-insertions relative to the approximately 670-donor mean was seen in an Asian-associated ancestry cluster in a later analysis. The classifier was said to identify cytomegalovirus status with high specificity and sensitivity.

The PCR made use of 60 Vbeta and 13 Jbeta primers. In the study's own analysis: About 80 million unique TCR beta chains, 9.5 million to 11 million of them shared, were counted by a later analysis. Profiling relied on immunoSEQ multiplex PCR, and the TCRdb table lists in-frame clones only, not all of them. The V and J calls and clone size are taken from that table; D and trimming were inferred from the DNA. The sample lists some 140,000 clones; around 74% were seen once. The sequenced material came from PBMCs. The V and J genes are TRBV14 and TRBJ2-2, with 14 positions matching TRBD2. This TCR derives from a man between 18 and 35 years old in good health and CMV-seropositive. CDR3 loop: CASSPLSRLAGGQNTGELFF. The DNA of the CDR3 is TGTGCCAGCAGCCCCCTTTCCCGACTAGCGGGAGGGCAGAACACCGGGGAGCTGTTTTTT.